Sequencing of this TCR beta chain was carried out in a study of T cells in tuberculosis. Assay: immunoSEQ multiplex PCR; the TCRdb copy retains only in-frame clones and omits some. The sample lists about 30,000 clones, about 95% seen once, with 2.4% in the top ten. This CDR3 region has 14 residues. V was pared by 0 bases and J by 8 bases, with 14 bases between. Germline V gene data show CDR1 as SGHTS and CDR2 as YDEGEE. The chain links TRBV5-8 to TRBJ1-2; tentative D call: TRBD1 (5 bases). The specimen was PBMCs. The receptor was derived from a donor aged 10 to 29 with latent tuberculosis or without tuberculosis infection. The CDR3 region is CASSLEEGPGGYTF. The CDR3 DNA reads as TGTGCCAGCAGCTTGGAGGAGGGGCCCGGGGGCTACACCTTC. Complete variable domain (other parts from reference TRBV5-8 and TRBJ1-2): EAGVTQSPTHLIKTRGQQATLRCSPISGHTSVYWYQQALGLGLQFLLWYDEGEERNRGNFPPRFSGRQFPNYSSELNVNALELEDSALYLCASSLEEGPGGYTFGSGTRLTVV.